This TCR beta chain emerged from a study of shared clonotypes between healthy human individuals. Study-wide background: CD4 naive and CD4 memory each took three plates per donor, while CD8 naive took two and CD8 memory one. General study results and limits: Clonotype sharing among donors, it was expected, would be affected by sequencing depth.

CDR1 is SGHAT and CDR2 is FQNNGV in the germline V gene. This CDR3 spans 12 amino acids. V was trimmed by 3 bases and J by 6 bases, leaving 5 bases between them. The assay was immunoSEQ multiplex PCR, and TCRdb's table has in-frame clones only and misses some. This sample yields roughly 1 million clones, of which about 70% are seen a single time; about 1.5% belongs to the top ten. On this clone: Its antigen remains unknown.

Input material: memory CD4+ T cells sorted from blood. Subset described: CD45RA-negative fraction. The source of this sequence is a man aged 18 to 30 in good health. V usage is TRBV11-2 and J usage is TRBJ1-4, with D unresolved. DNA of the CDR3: TGTGCCAGCAGCTTGCAGGATGAAAAACTGTTTTTT. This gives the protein CASSLQDEKLFF.